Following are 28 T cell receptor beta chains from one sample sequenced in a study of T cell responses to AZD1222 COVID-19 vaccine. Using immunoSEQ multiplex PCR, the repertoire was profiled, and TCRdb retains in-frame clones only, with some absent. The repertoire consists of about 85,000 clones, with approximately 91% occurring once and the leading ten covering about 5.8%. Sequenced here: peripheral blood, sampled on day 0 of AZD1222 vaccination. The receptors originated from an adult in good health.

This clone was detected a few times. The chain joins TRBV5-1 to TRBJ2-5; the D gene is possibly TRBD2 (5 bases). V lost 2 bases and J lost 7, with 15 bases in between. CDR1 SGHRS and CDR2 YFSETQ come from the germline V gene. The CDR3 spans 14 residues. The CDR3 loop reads CASSFGDPGVTQYF. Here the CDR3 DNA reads TGCGCCAGCAGCTTCGGAGACCCCGGGGTGACCCAGTACTTC.

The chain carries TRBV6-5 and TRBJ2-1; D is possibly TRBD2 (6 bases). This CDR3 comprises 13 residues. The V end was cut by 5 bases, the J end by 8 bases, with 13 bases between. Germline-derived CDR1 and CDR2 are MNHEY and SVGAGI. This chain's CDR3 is CASSQWDFDEQFF. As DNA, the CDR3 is TGTGCCAGCAGTCAGTGGGACTTCGATGAGCAGTTCTTC.

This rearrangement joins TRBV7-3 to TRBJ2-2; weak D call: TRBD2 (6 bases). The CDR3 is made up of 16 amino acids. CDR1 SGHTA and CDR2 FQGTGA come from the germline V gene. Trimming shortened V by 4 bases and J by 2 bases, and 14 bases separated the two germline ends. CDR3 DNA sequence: TGTGCCAGCAGCTCATCCCGGGACTCAAACACCGGGGAGCTGTTTTTT. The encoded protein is CASSSSRDSNTGELFF.

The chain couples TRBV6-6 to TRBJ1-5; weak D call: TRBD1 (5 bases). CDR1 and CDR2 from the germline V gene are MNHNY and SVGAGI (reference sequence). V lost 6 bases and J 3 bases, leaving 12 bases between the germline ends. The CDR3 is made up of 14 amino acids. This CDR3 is CASRGEGNNQPQHF. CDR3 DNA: TGTGCCAGCAGGGGGGAGGGAAACAATCAGCCCCAGCATTTT.

CDR3 amino acids: CASSRQGFVYNEQFF. CDR3 coding DNA: TGTGCCAGCAGTCGACAGGGATTCGTCTACAATGAGCAGTTCTTC. This chain connects TRBV6-5 to TRBJ2-1, with 7 bases lining up with TRBD1. CDR1 and CDR2 from the germline V gene are MNHEY and SVGAGI. This CDR3 has 15 amino acids. V dropped 5 bases and J dropped 3; count of bases not matched to a gene: 7.

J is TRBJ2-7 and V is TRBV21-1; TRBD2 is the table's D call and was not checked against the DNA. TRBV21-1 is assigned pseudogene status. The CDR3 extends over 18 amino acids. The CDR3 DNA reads TGTGCCAGCAGCAAAGCCCCAGCGGGAGACTACCTTTTCTACGAGCAGTACTTC. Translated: CASSKAPAGDYLFYEQYF.

CDR3 DNA: TGTGCCAGCAGTTATTCCGGGCACTTTCACTCTGGAAACACCATATATTTT. Amino acid sequence: CASSYSGHFHSGNTIYF. The chain has TRBV28 and TRBJ1-3; D not resolved. The V gene's germline CDR1 is MDHEN and CDR2 SYDVKM. V was shortened by 4 bases and J by 0 bases, with 16 bases between the two germline ends. The CDR3 has 17 amino acids.

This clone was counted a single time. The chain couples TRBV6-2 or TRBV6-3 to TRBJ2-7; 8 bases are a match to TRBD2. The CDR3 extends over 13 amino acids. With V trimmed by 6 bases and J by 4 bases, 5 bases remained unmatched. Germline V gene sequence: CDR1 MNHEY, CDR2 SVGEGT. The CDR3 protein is CASSHGGGYEQYF. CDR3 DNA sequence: TGTGCCAGCAGCCACGGCGGGGGGTACGAGCAGTACTTC.

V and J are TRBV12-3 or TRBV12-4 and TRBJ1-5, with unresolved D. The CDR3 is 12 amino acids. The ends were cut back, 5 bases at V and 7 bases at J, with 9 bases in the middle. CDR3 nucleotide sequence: TGTGCCAGCAGTCCCGGTATCCAGCCCCAGCATTTT. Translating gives CASSPGIQPQHF.

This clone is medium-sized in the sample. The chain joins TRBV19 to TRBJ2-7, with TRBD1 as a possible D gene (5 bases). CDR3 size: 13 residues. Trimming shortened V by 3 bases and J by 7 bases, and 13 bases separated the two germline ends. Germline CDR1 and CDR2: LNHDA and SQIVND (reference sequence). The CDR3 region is CASSMSRVGEQYF. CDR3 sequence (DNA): TGTGCCAGTAGTATGAGCAGGGTTGGAGAGCAGTACTTC.

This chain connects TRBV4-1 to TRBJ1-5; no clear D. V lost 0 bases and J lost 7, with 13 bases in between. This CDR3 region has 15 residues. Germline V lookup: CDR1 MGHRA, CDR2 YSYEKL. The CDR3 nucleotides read TGCGCCAGCAGCCAAGAGCAGGACCCCTACCAGCCCCAGCATTTT. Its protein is CASSQEQDPYQPQHF.

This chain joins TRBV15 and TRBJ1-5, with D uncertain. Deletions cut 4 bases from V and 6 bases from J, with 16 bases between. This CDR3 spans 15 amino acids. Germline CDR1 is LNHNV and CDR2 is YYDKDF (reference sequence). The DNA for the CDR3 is TGTGCCACCAGCAAAGAGGGCGGTTGGGGTCAGCCCCAGCATTTT. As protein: CATSKEGGWGQPQHF.

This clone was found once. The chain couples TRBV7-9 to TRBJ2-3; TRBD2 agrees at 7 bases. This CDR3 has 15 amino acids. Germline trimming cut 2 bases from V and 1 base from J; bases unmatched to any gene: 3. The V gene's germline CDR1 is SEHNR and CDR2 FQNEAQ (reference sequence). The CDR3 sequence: CASSLNSGGTDTQYF. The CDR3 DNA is TGTGCCAGCAGCTTAAACAGCGGGGGCACAGATACGCAGTATTTT.

The CDR3 DNA reads as TGTGCCAGCAGCGTAGCCCAGGGTGGGGCAGCTTTCTTT. It specifies CASSVAQGGAAFF. V usage is TRBV9 and J usage is TRBJ1-1; D may be TRBD1 (5 bases). The CDR3 is made up of 13 amino acids. Germline V CDR1 and CDR2: SGDLS, YYNGEE. Between the trimmed V and J ends, which lost 0 bases and 10 bases, there was a span of 13 bases.

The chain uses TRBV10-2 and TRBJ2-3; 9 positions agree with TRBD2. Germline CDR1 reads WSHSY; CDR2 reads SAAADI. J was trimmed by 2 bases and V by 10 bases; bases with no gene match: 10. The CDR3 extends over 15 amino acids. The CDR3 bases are TGCGCCACTAAACTCTTAGCGGGAGCCACAGATACGCAGTATTTT. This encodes CATKLLAGATDTQYF.

In nucleotides, the CDR3 is TGTGCCAGCAGCTTTAGGACAGGGGCCCTTAGCAATCAGCCCCAGCATTTT. Its protein is CASSFRTGALSNQPQHF. The chain has TRBV5-8 and TRBJ1-5; 9 bases match TRBD1. V lost 2 bases, J lost 0 bases, and 6 bases stayed unmatched. There are 17 residues in the CDR3. Per the germline V gene, CDR1 is SGHTS and CDR2 is YDEGEE.

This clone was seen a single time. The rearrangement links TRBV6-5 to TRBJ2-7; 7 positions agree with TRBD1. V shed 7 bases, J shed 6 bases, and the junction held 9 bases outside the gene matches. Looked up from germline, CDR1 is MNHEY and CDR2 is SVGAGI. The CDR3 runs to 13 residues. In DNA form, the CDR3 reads TGTGCCAGCACCGCCGGGACAGCTCTCGAGCAGTACTTC. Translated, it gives CASTAGTALEQYF.

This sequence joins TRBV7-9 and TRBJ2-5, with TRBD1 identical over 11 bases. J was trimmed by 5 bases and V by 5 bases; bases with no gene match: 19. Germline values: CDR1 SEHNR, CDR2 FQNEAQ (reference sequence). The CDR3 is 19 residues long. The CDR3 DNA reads TGTGCCAGCAGCGATTGGGACAGGGGGATTCTATTCAAACCCGAGACCCAGTACTTC. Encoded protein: CASSDWDRGILFKPETQYF.

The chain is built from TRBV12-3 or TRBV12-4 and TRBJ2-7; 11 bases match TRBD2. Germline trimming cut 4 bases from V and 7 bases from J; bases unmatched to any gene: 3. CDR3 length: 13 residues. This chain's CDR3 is CASSSGLAVEQYF. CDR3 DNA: TGTGCCAGCAGTTCGGGACTAGCGGTTGAGCAGTACTTC.

CDR3 DNA sequence: TGTGCCAGCAGCCCGACAGGGGGCGTCGAGCAGTACTTC. Translating gives CASSPTGGVEQYF. The rearrangement uses TRBV28 and TRBJ2-7, with TRBD1 identical over 10 bases. The length of the CDR3 is 13 residues. V dropped 6 bases and J dropped 6; count of bases not matched to a gene: 5. Germline-derived CDR1 and CDR2 are MDHEN and SYDVKM.

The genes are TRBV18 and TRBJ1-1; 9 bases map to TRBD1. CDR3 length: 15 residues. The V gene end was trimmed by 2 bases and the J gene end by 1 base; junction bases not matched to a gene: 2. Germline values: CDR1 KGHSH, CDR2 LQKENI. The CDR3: CASSPMGQGNTEAFF. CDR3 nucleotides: TGTGCCAGCTCACCAATGGGACAGGGGAACACTGAAGCTTTCTTT. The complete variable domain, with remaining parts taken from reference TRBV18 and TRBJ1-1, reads NAGVMQNPRHLVRRRGQEARLRCSPMKGHSHVYWYRQLPEEGLKFMVYLQKENIIDESGMPKERFSAEFPKEGPSILRIQQVVRGDSAAYFCASSPMGQGNTEAFFGQGTRLTVV.

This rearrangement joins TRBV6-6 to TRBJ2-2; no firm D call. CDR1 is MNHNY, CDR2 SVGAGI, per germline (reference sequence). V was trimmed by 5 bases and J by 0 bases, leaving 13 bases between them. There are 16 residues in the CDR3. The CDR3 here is CASSPPRRTNTGELFF. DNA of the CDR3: TGTGCCAGCAGTCCCCCGCGGCGGACGAACACCGGGGAGCTGTTTTTT.

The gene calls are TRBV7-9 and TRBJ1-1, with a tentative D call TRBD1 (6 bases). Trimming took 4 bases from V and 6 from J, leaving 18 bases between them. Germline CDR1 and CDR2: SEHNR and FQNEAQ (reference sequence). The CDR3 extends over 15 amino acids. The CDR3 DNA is TGTGCCAGCAGCTCCCCCCTACAGGGCTTGGCTGAAGCTTTCTTT. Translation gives CASSSPLQGLAEAFF.

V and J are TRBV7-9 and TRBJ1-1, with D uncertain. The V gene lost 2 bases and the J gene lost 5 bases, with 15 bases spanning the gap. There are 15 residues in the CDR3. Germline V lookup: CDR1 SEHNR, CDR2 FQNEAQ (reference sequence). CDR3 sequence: CASSLHGVVGTEAFF. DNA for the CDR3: TGTGCCAGCAGCTTACACGGGGTTGTTGGAACTGAAGCTTTCTTT.

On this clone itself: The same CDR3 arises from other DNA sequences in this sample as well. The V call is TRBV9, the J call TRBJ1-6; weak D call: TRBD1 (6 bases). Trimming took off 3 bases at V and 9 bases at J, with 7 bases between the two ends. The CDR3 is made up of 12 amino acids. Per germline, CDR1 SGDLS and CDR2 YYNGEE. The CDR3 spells CASSEGGSPLHF. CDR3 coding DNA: TGTGCCAGCAGCGAAGGGGGTTCACCCCTCCACTTT. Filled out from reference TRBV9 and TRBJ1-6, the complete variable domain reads DSGVTQTPKHLITATGQRVTLRCSPRSGDLSVYWYQQSLDQGLQFLIQYYNGEERAKGNILERFSAQQFPDLHSELNLSSLELGDSALYFCASSEGGSPLHFGNGTRLTVT.

The DNA of the CDR3 is TGTGCCTGGAGTTTGAGGGAGACCCAGTACTTC. This gives the protein CAWSLRETQYF. The rearrangement joins TRBV30 to TRBJ2-5; D is uncertain. Trimming pared 2 bases from V and 5 bases from J, leaving 6 bases between. CDR3 length: 11 residues. Germline V CDR1 and CDR2: GTSNPN, SVGIG (reference sequence).

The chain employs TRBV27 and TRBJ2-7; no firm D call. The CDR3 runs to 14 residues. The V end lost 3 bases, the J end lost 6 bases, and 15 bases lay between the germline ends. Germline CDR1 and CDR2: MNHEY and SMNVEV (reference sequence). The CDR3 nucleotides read TGTGCCAGCAGTTTCAGGACCCGAGCGTCCGAGCAGTACTTC. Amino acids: CASSFRTRASEQYF.

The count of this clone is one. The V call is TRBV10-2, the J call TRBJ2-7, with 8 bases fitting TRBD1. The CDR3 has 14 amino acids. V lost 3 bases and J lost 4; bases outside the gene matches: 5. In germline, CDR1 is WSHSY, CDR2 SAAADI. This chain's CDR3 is CASSDATGDYEQYF. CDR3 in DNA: TGCGCCAGCAGTGACGCGACAGGGGATTACGAGCAGTACTTC.